Each of the 6 T cell receptor beta chains below was sequenced from the same sample in a study of human CD4 T cells and Enterobacteriaceae (dated by TCRdb to 2020 to 2021). On a FACSAria III, memory CD4+ T cells were FACS-sorted to over 95% purity, defined as all CD4+ cells except CD45RA+CCR7+CD95- naive cells. Library method: the immunoSEQ multiplex PCR assay. TCRdb stores this immuneACCESS table with in-frame sequences only. Part of the clones is absent; in the studies checked, under half of the shortfall reflects unresolved V genes, and no reason is known for the rest. The sample yields roughly 30,000 clones; around 80% were counted once. The biggest ten clones account for about 1.5% of the sample. The sequenced sample consisted of memory CD4+ T cells from blood. The cell subset or site label on this specimen signifies: total memory CD4 T cells sorted directly ex vivo, unstimulated. These receptors all stem from a human donor in good health.

This rearrangement joins TRBV6-5 to TRBJ2-1; TRBD1 is a possible D gene (5 bases). This CDR3 region has 15 residues. Per germline, CDR1 MNHEY and CDR2 SVGAGI. Trimming shortened V by 0 bases and J by 10 bases, and 16 bases separated the two germline ends. In DNA, the CDR3 is TGTGCCAGCAGTTACTCACCGGCCTTAACAGGCGAGCAGTTCTTC. Translation gives CASSYSPALTGEQFF.

The CDR3 loop is CASSLVGGGVPETQYF. CDR3 sequence (DNA): TGCGCCAGCAGCTTGGTTGGAGGTGGGGTTCCAGAGACCCAGTACTTC. The chain carries TRBV5-1 and TRBJ2-5; D perhaps matches TRBD2 (5 bases). V was trimmed by 0 bases and J by 4 bases, leaving 16 bases between them. The CDR3 covers 16 residues. Germline lookup yields CDR1 SGHRS and CDR2 YFSETQ.

CDR3 sequence (DNA): TGTGCCAGCAGCCCCGACCTCAATCAGCCCCAGCATTTT. This gives the protein CASSPDLNQPQHF. This chain connects TRBV7-3 to TRBJ1-5; D not certain. CDR1 SGHTA and CDR2 FQGTGA come from the germline V gene. The CDR3 is 13 amino acids. The V and J ends lost 5 bases and 3 bases respectively, with 8 bases between them. Complete variable domain (other parts from reference TRBV7-3 and TRBJ1-5): GAGVSQTPSNKVTEKGKYVELRCDPISGHTALYWYRQSLGQGPEFLIYFQGTGAADDSGLPNDRFFAVRPEGSVSTLKIQRTERGDSAVYLCASSPDLNQPQHFGDGTRLSIL.

V usage is TRBV7-2 and J usage is TRBJ2-4; 14 nucleotides line up with TRBD2. Trimming took 7 bases from V and 0 from J; bases not matched to a gene: 8. CDR1 SGHTA and CDR2 FQGNSA come from the germline V gene. The CDR3 has 18 amino acids. CDR3 residues: CASTLTSGRVGAKNIQYF. The CDR3 DNA sequence: TGTGCCAGCACCCTGACTAGCGGGAGGGTCGGAGCCAAAAACATTCAGTACTTC. Variable domain in full (rest from reference TRBV7-2 and TRBJ2-4): GAGVSQSPSNKVTEKGKDVELRCDPISGHTALYWYRQSLGQGLEFLIYFQGNSAPDKSGLPSDRFSAERTGGSVSTLTIQRTQQEDSAVYLCASTLTSGRVGAKNIQYFGAGTRLSVL.

The CDR3: CASSMGQGREKLFF. Written as DNA, the CDR3 is TGTGCCAGTAGTATGGGACAGGGTAGAGAAAAACTGTTTTTT. This chain links TRBV19 with TRBJ1-4; 9 bases fit TRBD1. V lost 3 bases, J lost 8 bases, and 4 bases stayed unmatched. The CDR3 length is 14 residues. Germline V lookup: CDR1 LNHDA, CDR2 SQIVND (reference sequence).

This rearrangement joins TRBV10-3 to TRBJ2-2, with no clear D. Per the germline V gene, CDR1 is ENHRY and CDR2 is SYGVKD. The CDR3 runs to 12 residues. Between the trimmed V and J ends, which lost 8 bases and 3 bases, there was a span of 7 bases. The CDR3 nucleotides are TGTGCCATCGGACCGGACACCGGGGAGCTGTTTTTT. Translated, it gives CAIGPDTGELFF.